The T cell receptor beta chain described here comes from a study of cytomegalovirus exposure and HLA in healthy donors. CDR3 length: 15 amino acids. Per the germline V gene, CDR1 is SEHNR and CDR2 is FQNEAQ (reference sequence). The trim removed 5 bases at V and 2 bases at J, leaving 6 bases unmatched. PCR was performed using 60 Vbeta and 13 Jbeta primers. Clones were sequenced by immunoSEQ multiplex PCR, and TCRdb holds only the in-frame ones, with some missing. Seen here are 200,000 to 250,000 clones, around 79% observed once, and the top ten hold 0.22%. Specimen: PBMCs. V usage is TRBV7-9 and J usage is TRBJ2-3; 8 bases agree with TRBD1. The TCR was taken from a girl aged 2 to 9 in good health and CMV-seronegative. In nucleotides, the CDR3 is TGTGCCAGCAGCCTAGACAGGGGCCCCACAGATACGCAGTATTTT. Amino acids: CASSLDRGPTDTQYF.